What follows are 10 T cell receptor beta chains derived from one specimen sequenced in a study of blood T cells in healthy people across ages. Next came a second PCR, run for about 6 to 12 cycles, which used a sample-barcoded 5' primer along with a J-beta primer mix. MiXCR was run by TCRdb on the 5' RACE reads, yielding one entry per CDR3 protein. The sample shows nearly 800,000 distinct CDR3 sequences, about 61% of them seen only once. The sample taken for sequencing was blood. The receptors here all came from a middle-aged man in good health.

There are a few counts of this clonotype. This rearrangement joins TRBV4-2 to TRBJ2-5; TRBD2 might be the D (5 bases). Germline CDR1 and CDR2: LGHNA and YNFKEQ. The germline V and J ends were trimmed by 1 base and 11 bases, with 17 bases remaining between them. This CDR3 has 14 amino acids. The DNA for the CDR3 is TGTGCCAGCAGCCAAGGCACCACCTACGGGGTGCAGTACTTC. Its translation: CASSQGTTYGVQYF.

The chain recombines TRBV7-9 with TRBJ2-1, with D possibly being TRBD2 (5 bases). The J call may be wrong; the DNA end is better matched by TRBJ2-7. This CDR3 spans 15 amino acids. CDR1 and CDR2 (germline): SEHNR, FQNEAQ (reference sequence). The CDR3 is CASSLTGVSYNEQYF. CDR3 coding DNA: TGTGCCAGCAGCTTAACCGGGGTCTCCTACAATGAGCAGTACTTC.

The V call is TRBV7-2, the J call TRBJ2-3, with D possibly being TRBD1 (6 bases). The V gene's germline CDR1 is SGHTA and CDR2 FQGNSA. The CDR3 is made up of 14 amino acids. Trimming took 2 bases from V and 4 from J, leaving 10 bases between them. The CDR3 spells CASSLNQGSDTQYF. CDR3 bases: TGTGCCAGCAGCTTAAACCAGGGGTCAGATACGCAGTATTTT.

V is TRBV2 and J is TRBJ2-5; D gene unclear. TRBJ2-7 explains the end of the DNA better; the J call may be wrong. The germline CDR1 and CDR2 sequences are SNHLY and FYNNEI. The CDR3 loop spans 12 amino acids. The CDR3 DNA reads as TGTGCCAGCAACGTGTATGAGGACGAGCAGTACTTC. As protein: CASNVYEDEQYF.

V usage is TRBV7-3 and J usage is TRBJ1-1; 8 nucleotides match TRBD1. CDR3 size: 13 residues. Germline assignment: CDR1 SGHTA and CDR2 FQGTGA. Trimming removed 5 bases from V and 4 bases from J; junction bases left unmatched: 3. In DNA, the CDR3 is TGTGCCAGCAGCATTACAGGGGGCACTGAAGCTTTCTTT. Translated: CASSITGGTEAFF.

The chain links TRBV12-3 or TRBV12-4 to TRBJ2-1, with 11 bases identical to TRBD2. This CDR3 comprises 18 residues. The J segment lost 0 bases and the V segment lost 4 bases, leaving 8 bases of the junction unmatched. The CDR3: CASSWRLAGMSSYNEQFF. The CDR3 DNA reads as TGTGCCAGCAGTTGGAGACTAGCGGGGATGAGCTCCTACAATGAGCAGTTCTTC.

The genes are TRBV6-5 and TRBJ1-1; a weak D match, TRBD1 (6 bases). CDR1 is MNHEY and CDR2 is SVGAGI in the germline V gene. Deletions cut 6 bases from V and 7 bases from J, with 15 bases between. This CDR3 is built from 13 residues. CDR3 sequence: CASSPHRDVEAFF. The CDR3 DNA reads TGTGCCAGCAGCCCACACAGGGATGTTGAAGCTTTCTTT.

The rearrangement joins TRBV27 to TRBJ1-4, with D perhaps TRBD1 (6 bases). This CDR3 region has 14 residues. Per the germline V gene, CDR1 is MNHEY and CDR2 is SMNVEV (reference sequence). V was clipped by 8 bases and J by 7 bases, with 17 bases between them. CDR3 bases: TGTGCCAGCTTCAAACAGGGCTTTAGTGAAAAACTGTTTTTT. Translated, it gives CASFKQGFSEKLFF.

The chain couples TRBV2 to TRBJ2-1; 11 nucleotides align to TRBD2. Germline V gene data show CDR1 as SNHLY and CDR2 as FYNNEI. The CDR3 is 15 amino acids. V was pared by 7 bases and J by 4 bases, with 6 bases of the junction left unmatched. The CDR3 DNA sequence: TGTGCCAGCACCTCCGGGACTAGCGGATACAATGAGCAGTTCTTC. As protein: CASTSGTSGYNEQFF.

The CDR3 DNA follows: TGCAGTGCCGGCTGGGAGACCCAGTACTTC. Amino acid sequence: CSAGWETQYF. The chain is built from TRBV20-1 and TRBJ2-5; no clear D gene. The CDR3 length is 10 residues. The ends were cut back, 6 bases at V and 5 bases at J, with 7 bases in the middle. Germline assignment: CDR1 DFQATT and CDR2 SNEGSKA (reference sequence).